The 29 T cell receptor beta chains listed next were all sequenced from one sample in a study of blood T cell repertoires in COVID-19. The protocol was immunoSEQ multiplex PCR, while the TCRdb copy is restricted to in-frame clones and leaves out a portion. This sample has about 120,000 clones, with 85% to 90% found just once. Sequenced input: peripheral blood. The receptors here all came from a man aged 60 to 75 with acute or convalescent COVID-19.

The gene calls are TRBV11-2 and TRBJ2-7; the match to TRBD1 covers 8 bases. Germline trimming cut 5 bases from V and 2 bases from J; bases unmatched to any gene: 8. The CDR3 extends over 15 amino acids. Germline V gene data show CDR1 as SGHAT and CDR2 as FQNNGV. In DNA form, the CDR3 reads TGTGCCAGCAGCGGCCCCGGGACAGGAACCTACGAGCAGTACTTC. The encoded protein is CASSGPGTGTYEQYF.

The rearrangement links TRBV28 to TRBJ2-1; the D gene is possibly TRBD1 (6 bases). The CDR3 runs to 15 residues. V was clipped by 2 bases and J by 2 bases, with 10 bases between them. Germline V gives CDR1 MDHEN, CDR2 SYDVKM. The CDR3, as DNA: TGTGCCAGCAGTTTAACAGGGATCCCCTACAATGAGCAGTTCTTC. Its protein is CASSLTGIPYNEQFF. Full variable domain (outside the CDR3, taken from reference TRBV28 and TRBJ2-1): DVKVTQSSRYLVKRTGEKVFLECVQDMDHENMFWYRQDPGLGLRLIYFSYDVKMKEKGDIPEGYSVSREKKERFSLILESASTNQTSMYLCASSLTGIPYNEQFFGPGTRLTVL.

This clone was picked up a small number of times. The J gene is TRBJ1-6, the V gene TRBV18; TRBD1 aligns across 11 bases. The CDR3 contains 15 residues. J lost 8 bases, V lost 5 bases, and 5 bases had no gene match. CDR1 is KGHSH and CDR2 is LQKENI in the germline V gene. This CDR3 reads CASSFSGQGDSPLHF. As DNA, the CDR3 is TGTGCCAGCTCATTTTCGGGACAGGGGGATTCACCCCTCCACTTT.

The chain couples TRBV9 to TRBJ1-6, with 9 bases aligning to TRBD1. CDR3 length equals 16 residues. Germline V gives CDR1 SGDLS, CDR2 YYNGEE. V dropped 4 bases and J dropped 6; count of bases not matched to a gene: 8. The DNA of the CDR3 is TGTGCCAGCAGCTCGGGGTGGGGACAGGGTAATTCACCCCTCCACTTT. Protein product: CASSSGWGQGNSPLHF.

V and J are TRBV5-1 and TRBJ1-2; D gene ambiguous. The length of the CDR3 is 13 residues. Trimming shortened V by 5 bases and J by 5 bases, and 13 bases separated the two germline ends. Germline V gene lookup returns CDR1 SGHRS and CDR2 YFSETQ. CDR3 DNA sequence: TGCGCCAGCAGTCAGGAGGGTAATTATGGCTACACCTTC. Its translation: CASSQEGNYGYTF.

This chain connects TRBV5-4 to TRBJ1-2, with D hard to call. The germline CDR1 and CDR2 sequences are SGHNT and YYREEE (reference sequence). V lost 5 bases to trimming and J lost 2 bases, with 16 bases between them. This CDR3 region has 15 residues. The CDR3 DNA is TGTGCCAGCAGGAGCGCGGAGGGCAGCAACTATGGCTACACCTTC. This encodes CASRSAEGSNYGYTF. Filled out from reference TRBV5-4 and TRBJ1-2, the complete variable domain reads ETGVTQSPTHLIKTRGQQVTLRCSSQSGHNTVSWYQQALGQGPQFIFQYYREEENGRGNFPPRFSGLQFPNYSSELNVNALELDDSALYLCASRSAEGSNYGYTFGSGTRLTVV.

This chain uses TRBV6-1 with TRBJ2-7, with 8 nucleotides matching TRBD2. The CDR3 consists of 15 residues. The V gene's germline CDR1 is MNHNS and CDR2 SASEGT. The V gene end was trimmed by 0 bases and the J gene end by 4 bases; junction bases not matched to a gene: 5. CDR3 sequence reads: CASSEARGGGYEQYF. CDR3 nucleotides: TGTGCCAGCAGTGAAGCACGGGGGGGAGGGTACGAGCAGTACTTC.

V and J are TRBV2 and TRBJ2-1; D is unclear. The V and J ends lost 4 bases and 10 bases respectively, with 14 bases between them. This CDR3 has 13 amino acids. CDR1 is SNHLY and CDR2 is FYNNEI in the germline V gene. The CDR3 protein is CASSVTGIGEQFF. The CDR3 DNA follows: TGTGCCAGCAGTGTAACGGGTATCGGAGAGCAGTTCTTC.

The chain recombines TRBV29-1 with TRBJ2-3; 8 positions match TRBD2. The CDR3 runs 13 residues. The germline CDR1 and CDR2 sequences are SQVTM and ANQGSEA. V shed 7 bases, J shed 2 bases, and the junction held 5 bases outside the gene matches. CDR3 nucleotide sequence: TGCAGCGCTCGACTAGCGCTCACAGATACGCAGTATTTT. Translated: CSARLALTDTQYF.

This clone was counted only a few times. The chain uses TRBV19 and TRBJ2-1; D gene unclear. This CDR3 contains 11 residues. The V gene lost 8 bases and the J gene lost 7 bases, with 9 bases spanning the gap. Germline V CDR1 and CDR2: LNHDA, SQIVND (reference sequence). As DNA, the CDR3 is TGTGCCAGTGGGCCTGGGAATGAGCAGTTCTTC. This sequence encodes CASGPGNEQFF.

The chain couples TRBV9 to TRBJ2-1; 12 bases are a match to TRBD2. Germline trimming cut 4 bases from V and 6 bases from J; bases unmatched to any gene: 5. The germline V gene encodes CDR1 SGDLS and CDR2 YYNGEE. The CDR3 runs 15 residues. Written as DNA, the CDR3 is TGTGCCAGCAGCCTCCTAGCGGGAGGGGGCAATGAGCAGTTCTTC. Translated: CASSLLAGGGNEQFF.

The chain is built from TRBV9 and TRBJ2-5; 13 nucleotides line up with TRBD2. V was pared by 0 bases and J by 5 bases, with 7 bases of the junction left unmatched. The CDR3 length is 17 residues. Germline V CDR1 and CDR2: SGDLS, YYNGEE. CDR3 DNA: TGTGCCAGCAGCGTAGGAGGGGGACTAGCGGGATCGGAGACCCAGTACTTC. It translates to CASSVGGGLAGSETQYF.

The chain carries TRBV7-9 and TRBJ2-7; TRBD2 agrees at 13 bases. Germline V gene sequence: CDR1 SEHNR, CDR2 FQNEAQ (reference sequence). The CDR3 is made up of 16 amino acids. Trimming removed 3 bases from V and 2 bases from J; junction bases left unmatched: 4. CDR3 amino acids: CASSLPTSGGTYEQYF. The CDR3 region has the DNA TGTGCCAGCAGCTTGCCGACTAGCGGGGGGACCTACGAGCAGTACTTC.

V and J are TRBV18 and TRBJ2-3, with D possibly TRBD1 on 6 matching bases. CDR3 length: 18 residues. CDR1 is KGHSH and CDR2 is LQKENI in the germline V gene. The ends were cut back, 3 bases at V and 0 bases at J, with 19 bases in the middle. The CDR3 protein is CASSPLTGSVSSTDTQYF. CDR3 sequence (DNA): TGTGCCAGCTCACCCCTCACAGGGTCCGTTTCTAGCACAGATACGCAGTATTTT.

The V and J genes are TRBV2 and TRBJ2-7; D uncertain. The CDR3 runs to 11 residues. The germline V gene has CDR1 SNHLY and CDR2 FYNNEI. Trimming removed 7 bases from V and 7 bases from J, with 11 bases in between. The CDR3 is CASNSLREQYF. The CDR3 DNA reads as TGTGCCAGCAACAGCCTCAGGGAGCAGTACTTC.

The chain uses TRBV28 and TRBJ1-1, with D unresolved. Germline values: CDR1 MDHEN, CDR2 SYDVKM. V dropped 6 bases and J dropped 1 base, with 6 bases sitting between them. The CDR3 extends over 12 amino acids. CDR3 nucleotides: TGTGCCAGCAGCCCCAAGAACACTGAAGCTTTCTTT. This encodes CASSPKNTEAFF.

This rearrangement joins TRBV28 to TRBJ1-2; D might be TRBD1 (5 bases). Trimming removed 1 base from V and 5 bases from J, with 14 bases in between. Germline values: CDR1 MDHEN, CDR2 SYDVKM. CDR3 size: 15 residues. CDR3 nucleotide sequence: TGTGCCAGCAGTTTATTCGGGACTCAATATTATGGCTACACCTTC. This gives the protein CASSLFGTQYYGYTF.

The chain carries TRBV7-9 and TRBJ2-7; 7 bases agree with TRBD1. J was trimmed by 5 bases and V by 5 bases; bases with no gene match: 6. The CDR3 loop spans 13 amino acids. The germline CDR1 and CDR2 sequences are SEHNR and FQNEAQ (reference sequence). The CDR3: CASSPKGANEQYF. As DNA, the CDR3 is TGTGCCAGCAGCCCTAAGGGGGCTAACGAGCAGTACTTC. Looking up the rest from reference TRBV7-9 and TRBJ2-7 gives the full variable domain: DTGVSQNPRHKITKRGQNVTFRCDPISEHNRLYWYRQTLGQGPEFLTYFQNEAQLEKSRLLSDRFSAERPKGSFSTLEIQRTEQGDSAMYLCASSPKGANEQYFGPGTRLTVT.

CDR3 nucleotide sequence: TGTGCCAGCAGTTTGACTAACTCTGGAAACACCATATATTTT. Translated, it gives CASSLTNSGNTIYF. The chain has TRBV28 and TRBJ1-3; unclear D gene. Between the trimmed V and J ends, which lost 3 bases and 0 bases, there was a span of 6 bases. This CDR3 spans 14 amino acids. Looked up from germline, CDR1 is MDHEN and CDR2 is SYDVKM.

The chain recombines TRBV3-1 (or the pseudogene TRBV3-2) with TRBJ2-3, with 14 positions matching TRBD2. Germline CDR1 is LGHDT and CDR2 is YNNKEL (reference sequence). V shed 4 bases and J 10 bases; nucleotides not matched to a gene: 1. The CDR3 has 13 amino acids. In nucleotides, the CDR3 is TGTGCCAGCAGCCTGGGACTAGCGGGAGCGCAGTATTTT. Translated: CASSLGLAGAQYF.

The CDR3 coding sequence is TGTGCCAGCAGTTGGCGACTAGCGGGAAGGTACGAGCAGTACTTC. Residues: CASSWRLAGRYEQYF. The chain employs TRBV7-8 and TRBJ2-7; 11 positions match TRBD2. Germline CDR1 and CDR2: SGHVS and FQNEAQ. The ends lost 6 bases at V and 4 bases at J; junction bases unmatched: 8. CDR3 length equals 15 residues.

V usage is TRBV3-1 (or the pseudogene TRBV3-2) and J usage is TRBJ1-4; D is uncertain. This CDR3 is 16 amino acids long. The V end was cut by 2 bases, the J end by 5 bases, with 15 bases between. Germline CDR1 LGHDT, CDR2 YNNKEL (reference sequence). CDR3 DNA: TGTGCCAGCAGCCAAACTGCGGGTAGCCGAAATGAAAAACTGTTTTTT. Its translation: CASSQTAGSRNEKLFF.

The rearrangement joins TRBV3-1 (or the pseudogene TRBV3-2) to TRBJ2-7, with TRBD2 matching 12 bases. The CDR3 is 17 residues long. J gave up 1 base and V 4 bases, and 8 bases lay outside the gene matches. The germline gives CDR1 LGHDT, CDR2 YNNKEL (reference sequence). The CDR3 region has the DNA TGTGCCAGCAGCCCTAGACTAGCGGGAGACAGTTCCTACGAGCAGTACTTC. The encoded protein is CASSPRLAGDSSYEQYF.

The table lists this clone with many counts. The chain is built from TRBV25-1 and TRBJ2-1; TRBD2 matches at 7 bases. The CDR3 contains 14 residues. The ends lost 3 bases at V and 7 bases at J; junction bases unmatched: 6. Germline CDR1 and CDR2: MGHDK and SYGVNS. CDR3 residues: CASSDTSVRNEQFF. The CDR3 DNA follows: TGTGCCAGCAGTGATACTAGCGTTAGGAATGAGCAGTTCTTC.

The chain links TRBV5-1 to TRBJ2-7, with 9 nucleotides matching TRBD1. The germline V gene has CDR1 SGHRS and CDR2 YFSETQ. Trimming took 3 bases from V and 5 from J; bases not matched to a gene: 12. There are 16 residues in the CDR3. The CDR3 sequence is CASSSRRTGEGNEQYF. CDR3 bases: TGCGCCAGCAGCTCGAGGAGGACAGGGGAGGGGAACGAGCAGTACTTC.

The gene calls are TRBV7-9 and TRBJ2-7, with TRBD2 matching 11 bases. The V gene end was trimmed by 8 bases and the J gene end by 2 bases; junction bases not matched to a gene: 5. The CDR3 has 14 amino acids. Germline V gives CDR1 SEHNR, CDR2 FQNEAQ (reference sequence). The CDR3 DNA reads as TGTGCCAGCGGCCGACTAGCGGGGACCTACGAGCAGTACTTC. Protein: CASGRLAGTYEQYF.

The V and J genes are TRBV9 and TRBJ1-1; D unresolved. The CDR3 spans 13 residues. V was cut by 2 bases and J by 5 bases, with 10 bases left in between. CDR1 and CDR2 from the germline V gene are SGDLS and YYNGEE. The CDR3 nucleotides read TGTGCCAGCAGCGTTACCACATCTACTGAAGCTTTCTTT. Protein sequence: CASSVTTSTEAFF.

The chain is built from TRBV7-3 and TRBJ2-5; the D gene is possibly TRBD1 (7 bases). Germline V gives CDR1 SGHTA, CDR2 FQGTGA. The CDR3 length is 14 residues. The ends were cut back, 2 bases at V and 1 base at J, with 8 bases in the middle. The CDR3 spells CASSLQGGQETQYF. The CDR3 bases are TGTGCCAGCAGCTTACAGGGGGGCCAAGAGACCCAGTACTTC.

CDR3 nucleotide sequence: TGTGCCAGCAGCCTAGCCAGCTCCTACAATGAGCAGTTCTTC. Translation gives CASSLASSYNEQFF. This chain joins TRBV11-2 and TRBJ2-1, with D possibly TRBD2 on 5 matching bases. Germline CDR1 and CDR2: SGHAT and FQNNGV. Trimming stripped 5 bases from V and 0 bases from J, with 8 bases between. The CDR3 length is 14 residues.